The TCR beta chain described here comes from a study of graft-versus-host responses after intestinal transplantation. Study details: Among the recipients, all got anti-thymocyte globulin induction and then tacrolimus and steroids for 3 to 4 years.

General study findings and limits: With peak circulating GvH clone levels came an association with early post-transplant HvG declines. Allografts carried high graft-versus-host to host-versus-graft clonal ratios in patients having graft-donor T cell macrochimerism.

Germline CDR1 and CDR2: MDHEN and SYDVKM. V shed 6 bases, J shed 1 base, and the junction held 8 bases outside the gene matches. The CDR3 is 15 residues long. The assay was immunoSEQ multiplex PCR, and TCRdb's table has in-frame clones only and misses some. The sample contains about 8,600 clones, over 25% of which appear only once. This clonotype originated in a human patient who received an intestinal transplant. This chain connects TRBV28 to TRBJ2-5; 7 bases agree with TRBD1. Here the sequenced sample was alloreactive CD4+ T cells from a mixed lymphocyte reaction culture, taken before intestinal transplant. Indicated subset: CFSE-low proliferating T cells sorted from approximately six-day pre-transplant mixed lymphocyte reaction (GvH or HvG direction). The CDR3: CASSPIQGIQETQYF. CDR3 nucleotide sequence: TGTGCCAGCAGCCCTATACAGGGGATCCAAGAGACCCAGTACTTC.